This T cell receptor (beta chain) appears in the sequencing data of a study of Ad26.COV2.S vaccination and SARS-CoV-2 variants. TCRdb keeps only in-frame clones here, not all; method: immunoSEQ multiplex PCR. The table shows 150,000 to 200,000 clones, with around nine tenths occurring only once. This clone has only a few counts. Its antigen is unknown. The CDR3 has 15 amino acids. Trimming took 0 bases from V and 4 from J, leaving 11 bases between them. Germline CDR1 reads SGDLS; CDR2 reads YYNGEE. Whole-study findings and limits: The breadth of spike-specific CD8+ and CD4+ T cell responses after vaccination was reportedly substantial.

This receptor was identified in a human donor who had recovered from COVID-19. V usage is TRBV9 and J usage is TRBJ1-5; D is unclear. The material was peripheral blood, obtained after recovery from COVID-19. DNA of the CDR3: TGTGCCAGCAGCGTAGGTACATTAAGTAATCAGCCCCAGCATTTT. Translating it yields CASSVGTLSNQPQHF. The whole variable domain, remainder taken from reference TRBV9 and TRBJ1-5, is DSGVTQTPKHLITATGQRVTLRCSPRSGDLSVYWYQQSLDQGLQFLIQYYNGEERAKGNILERFSAQQFPDLHSELNLSSLELGDSALYFCASSVGTLSNQPQHFGDGTRLSIL.